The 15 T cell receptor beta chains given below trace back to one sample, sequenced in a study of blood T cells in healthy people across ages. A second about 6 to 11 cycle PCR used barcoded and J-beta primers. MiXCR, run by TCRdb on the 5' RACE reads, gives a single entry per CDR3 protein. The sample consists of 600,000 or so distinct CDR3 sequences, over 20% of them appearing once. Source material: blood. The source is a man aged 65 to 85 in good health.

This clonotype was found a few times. The CDR3 DNA follows: TGTGCCAGCAGTCCGACAGGGACTAGGAAAGAGACCCAGTACTTC. Protein sequence: CASSPTGTRKETQYF. The V gene is TRBV3-1, the J gene TRBJ2-5, with a possible D match to TRBD2 (8 bases). The V end lost 6 bases, the J end lost 3 bases, and 17 bases lay between the germline ends. Germline CDR1 and CDR2: LGHDT and YNNKEL (reference sequence). This CDR3 is built from 15 residues.

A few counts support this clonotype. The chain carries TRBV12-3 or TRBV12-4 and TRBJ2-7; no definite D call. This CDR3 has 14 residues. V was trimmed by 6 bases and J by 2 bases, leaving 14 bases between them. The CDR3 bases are TGTGCCAGCAGCACGCTTCTAACCGCCTACGAGCAGTACTTC. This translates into CASSTLLTAYEQYF.

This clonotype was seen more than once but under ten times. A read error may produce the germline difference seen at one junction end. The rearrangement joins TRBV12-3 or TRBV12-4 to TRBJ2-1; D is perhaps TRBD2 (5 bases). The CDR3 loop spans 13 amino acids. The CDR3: CASSGGVYNEQFF. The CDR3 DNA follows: TGCGCAAGCAGCGGTGGGGTGTACAATGAGCAGTTCTTC.

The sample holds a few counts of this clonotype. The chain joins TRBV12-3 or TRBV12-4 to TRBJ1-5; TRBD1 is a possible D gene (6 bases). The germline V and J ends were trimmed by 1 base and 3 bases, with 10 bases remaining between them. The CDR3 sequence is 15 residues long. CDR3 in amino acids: CASSLVQGNNQPQHF. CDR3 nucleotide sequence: TGTGCCAGCAGTTTAGTACAGGGAAACAATCAGCCCCAGCATTTT.

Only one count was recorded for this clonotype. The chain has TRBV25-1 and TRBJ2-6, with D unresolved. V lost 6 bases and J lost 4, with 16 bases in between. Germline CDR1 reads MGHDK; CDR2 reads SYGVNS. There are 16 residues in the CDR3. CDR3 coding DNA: TGTGCCAGCAGCTGGACGTCGGTTACCGGGGCCAACGTCCTGACTTTC. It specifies CASSWTSVTGANVLTF.

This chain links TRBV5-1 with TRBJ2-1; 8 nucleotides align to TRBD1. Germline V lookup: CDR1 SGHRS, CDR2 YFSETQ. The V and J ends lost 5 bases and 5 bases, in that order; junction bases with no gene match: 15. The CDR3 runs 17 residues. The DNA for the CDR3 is TGCGCCAGCAGTCACATCACCGGGACAGGAAAGCACAATGAGCAGTTCTTC. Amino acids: CASSHITGTGKHNEQFF.

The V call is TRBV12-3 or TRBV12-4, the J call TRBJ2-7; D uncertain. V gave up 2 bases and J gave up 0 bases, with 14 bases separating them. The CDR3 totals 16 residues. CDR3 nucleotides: TGTGCCAGCAGTTTATCGAGCCGGTATAGCTCCTACGAGCAGTACTTC. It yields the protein CASSLSSRYSSYEQYF.

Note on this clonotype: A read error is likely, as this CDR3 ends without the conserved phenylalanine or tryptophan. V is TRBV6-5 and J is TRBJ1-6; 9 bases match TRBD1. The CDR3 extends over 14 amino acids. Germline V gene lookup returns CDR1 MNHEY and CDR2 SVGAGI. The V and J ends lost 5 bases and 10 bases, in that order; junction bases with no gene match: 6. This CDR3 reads CASSDRGARSPLHY. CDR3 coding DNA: TGTGCCAGCAGTGACAGGGGGGCCCGGTCACCCCTCCACTAT.

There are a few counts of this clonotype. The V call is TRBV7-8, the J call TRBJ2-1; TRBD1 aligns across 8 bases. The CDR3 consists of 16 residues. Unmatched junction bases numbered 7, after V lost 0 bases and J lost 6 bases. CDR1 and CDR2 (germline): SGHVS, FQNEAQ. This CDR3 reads CASSLAGTGNFNEQFF. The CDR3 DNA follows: TGTGCCAGCAGCTTAGCCGGGACAGGTAACTTCAATGAGCAGTTCTTC.

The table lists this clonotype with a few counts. CDR3 protein: CASSLKSAAEQYF. CDR3 nucleotide sequence: TGCGCCAGCAGCTTGAAGTCTGCGGCCGAGCAGTACTTC. V gene TRBV5-1 combines with J gene TRBJ2-7, with D uncertain. Germline V lookup: CDR1 SGHRS, CDR2 YFSETQ. The CDR3 length is 13 residues. The germline V and J ends were trimmed by 1 base and 6 bases, with 11 bases remaining between them.

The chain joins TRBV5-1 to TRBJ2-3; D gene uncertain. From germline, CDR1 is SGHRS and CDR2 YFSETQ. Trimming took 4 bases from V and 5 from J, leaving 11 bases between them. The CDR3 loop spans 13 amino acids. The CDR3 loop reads CASSTALGDTQYF. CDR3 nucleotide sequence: TGCGCCAGCAGCACCGCCTTGGGAGATACGCAGTATTTT.

This CDR3 is CASSLGGQGGGEQYF. In DNA form, the CDR3 reads TGTGCCAGCAGCTTAGGGGGACAGGGAGGCGGCGAGCAGTACTTC. The chain recombines TRBV7-2 with TRBJ2-7; the match to TRBD1 covers 9 bases. Germline V CDR1 and CDR2: SGHTA, FQGNSA. This CDR3 spans 15 amino acids. The J segment lost 6 bases and the V segment lost 1 base, leaving 7 bases of the junction unmatched.

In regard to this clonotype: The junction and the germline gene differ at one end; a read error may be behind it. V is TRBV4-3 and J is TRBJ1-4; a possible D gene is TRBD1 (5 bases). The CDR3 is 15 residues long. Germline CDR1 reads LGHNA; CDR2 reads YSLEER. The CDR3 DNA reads TGCGCCAGCAGCGAAGGGTCGGGGGATGATGAAGAACTGTTTTTT. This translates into CASSEGSGDDEELFF.

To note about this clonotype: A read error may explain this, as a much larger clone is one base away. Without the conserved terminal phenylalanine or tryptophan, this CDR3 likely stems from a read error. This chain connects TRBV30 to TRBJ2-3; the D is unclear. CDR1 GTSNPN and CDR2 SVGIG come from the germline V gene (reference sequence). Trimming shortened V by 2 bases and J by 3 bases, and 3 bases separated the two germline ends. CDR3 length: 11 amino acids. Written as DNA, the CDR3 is TGTGCCTGGAGTTTTACAGATACGCAGTATCTT. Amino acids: CAWSFTDTQYL.

DNA for the CDR3: TGTGCCACCAGCATCAGTGGAAACACCATATATTTT. Its protein product is CATSISGNTIYF. The J gene is TRBJ1-3, the V gene TRBV15; D remains unclear. The CDR3 totals 12 residues. V gave up 4 bases and J gave up 3 bases, with 4 bases separating them. The germline gives CDR1 LNHNV, CDR2 YYDKDF (reference sequence).